These T cell receptor beta chains were read from a single sample in a study of T cells in Graves' hyperthyroidism and ophthalmopathy. TCRdb ran MiXCR on the multiplex PCR reads and lists one entry per CDR3 protein. The data contain approximately 400,000 distinct CDR3 sequences, about 15% of them singletons. Sequencing was done on a sample of blood. The origin of the receptors is a woman in her twenties or thirties with Graves' hyperthyroidism. Both conserved end residues are part of each CDR3. D genes are given only for firm matches. A clone size is listed for some rows: how often the clone was seen (once, few, many), or a class if it is expanded.

cdr3_aa	cdr3_nt	v_call	d_call	clone_size	j_call	cdr3_length
CASSTRSGRSPQYF	TGTGCCAGCAGCACCCGGAGCGGGAGGTCTCCTCAGTACTTC	TRBV6-1	TRBD2	many	TRBJ2-5	14
CASSQDTAGAVSLAQYF	TGCGCCAGCAGCCAAGATACGGCGGGAGCCGTCAGTTTGGCCCAGTACTTC	TRBV4-1	TRBD2	few	TRBJ2-5	17
CACTLERTVNTKAFF	TGTGCCTGCACCCTAGAGAGGACGGTGAACACTAAAGCTTTCTTT	TRBV28	NA	few	TRBJ1-1	15
CAIRGGGGNSYEQYF	TGTGCCATCAGGGGCGGGGGCGGCAACTCCTACGAGCAGTACTTC	TRBV10-3	NA	NA	TRBJ2-7	15
CASSESSGTEAFF	TGCGCCAGCAGTGAGTCGTCAGGGACTGAAGCTTTCTTT	TRBV10-1	NA	NA	TRBJ1-1	13
CASSLRTSGTYEQYF	TGTGCCAGCAGCCTGCGGACTAGCGGGACCTACGAGCAGTACTTC	TRBV14	TRBD2	NA	TRBJ2-7	15
CASSSMGRETYEQYF	TGTGCCAGCAGCTCAATGGGGCGGGAGACCTACGAGCAGTACTTC	TRBV5-4	TRBD2	NA	TRBJ2-7	15
CASSQVLRDTDTQYF	TGCGCCAGCAGCCAAGTTTTACGGGACACAGATACGCAGTATTTT	TRBV4-1	NA	NA	TRBJ2-3	15
CASSQEGGASYEQYF	TGTGCCAGCAGCCAAGAGGGAGGGGCCAGCTACGAGCAGTACTTC	TRBV3-1	TRBD2	many	TRBJ2-7	15
CSARDLGLAGKDTQYF	TGCAGTGCTAGAGATCTCGGACTAGCGGGAAAAGATACGCAGTATTTT	TRBV20-1	TRBD2	many	TRBJ2-3	16
CASSDRRPGLAGADTQYF	TGTGCCAGCAGTGATCGCCGCCCCGGACTAGCGGGAGCAGATACGCAGTATTTT	TRBV28	TRBD2	NA	TRBJ2-3	18
CASSHPRTAGQRGEKLFF	TGTGCCAGTAGTCACCCCCGGACAGCCGGGCAAAGAGGTGAAAAACTGTTTTTT	TRBV19	NA	NA	TRBJ1-4	18
CASSLMQGLTEAFF	TGTGCCAGCAGTTTGATGCAGGGTCTCACTGAAGCTTTCTTT	TRBV12-3/TRBV12-4	NA	NA	TRBJ1-1	14
CASRKAGTDTQYF	TGTGCCAGCAGAAAAGCGGGCACAGATACGCAGTATTTT	TRBV27	NA	NA	TRBJ2-3	13
CASSQDGGTGFGYTF	TGTGCCAGCAGCCAAGATGGAGGGACAGGGTTCGGCTACACCTTC	TRBV3-1	TRBD1	few	TRBJ1-2	15